This entry lists 11 T cell receptor beta chains sequenced from one sample in a study of tissue T cells after allogeneic stem cell transplantation. Assay: immunoSEQ multiplex PCR; the TCRdb copy retains only in-frame clones and omits some. Found here are just over 5,000 clones, around a third of them singletons; the top ten hold 3.5% to 4.5%. Time point defined: mouse harvest day 14 after allogeneic transplant. The graft held 10^6 splenic CD5+ T cells and 10^7 T-cell-depleted bone marrow cells. Sequenced material: skin. The receptors here all came from a female BALB/c mouse given C57BL/6 T cells with graft-versus-host disease after an allogeneic hematopoietic cell transplant.

Remarks on this clone: Gene labels here are mouse ones. The read gets to within 1 residue of the CDR3 end, and the germline J gene fills in the rest. This chain links TRBV26 with TRBJ2-3, with 7 bases that match TRBD2. CDR3 size: 15 residues. V was clipped by 5 bases and J by 0 bases; unmatched bases: 5. Germline loops: CDR1 KGHPV, CDR2 FQNQEV (reference sequence). Partial CDR3 DNA: TGTGCCAGCAGTTTCTGGGGGACTAGTGCAGAAACGCTGTAT. Protein: CASSFWGTSAETLY. The whole CDR3 protein is CASSFWGTSAETLYF.

Note on this clone: Gene names are mouse gene names. The read is 1 residue too short to cover the CDR3 end, so that end is filled in from the germline J gene. The chain has TRBV26 and TRBJ2-7, with 7 bases that match TRBD2. The CDR3 is made up of 13 amino acids. The trim removed 0 bases at V and 4 bases at J, leaving 0 bases unmatched. Looked up from germline, CDR1 is KGHPV and CDR2 is FQNQEV (reference sequence). CDR3 bases read: TGTGCCAGCAGTCTGTCTGGGGGGTATGAACAGTAC. Translating gives CASSLSGGYEQY. In full, the CDR3 reads CASSLSGGYEQYF.

By sample share, this clone is medium-sized. Gene labels here are mouse ones. Read sequence stops 1 residue before the CDR3 end, and the germline J gene provides the missing end. The gene calls are TRBV26 and TRBJ2-3; D is unresolved. Germline CDR1 reads KGHPV; CDR2 reads FQNQEV (reference sequence). The CDR3 has 14 amino acids. The V end was cut by 2 bases, the J end by 0 bases, with 6 bases between. CDR3 in amino acids: CASSLGPSAETLYF. CDR3 DNA (partial): TGTGCCAGCAGTCTGGGGCCTAGTGCAGAAACGCTGTAT.

A note on this clone: Gene names are mouse gene names. The CDR3 goes on 1 residue after the read ends, and that part is filled in from the germline J gene. This chain connects TRBV15 to TRBJ2-7, with TRBD2 matching over 9 bases. J was trimmed by 2 bases and V by 7 bases; bases with no gene match: 6. The CDR3 has 14 residues. Germline values: CDR1 SGHND, CDR2 FRSKSL. CDR3 DNA (partial): TGTGCCAGCACCCCACTGGGGGGCGCCTATGAACAGTAC. Amino acids: CASTPLGGAYEQY. The entire CDR3 is CASTPLGGAYEQYF.

As regards this clone: Mouse gene names apply. The missing CDR3 end, 1 residue past where the read stops, is filled in from the germline J gene. V gene TRBV13-2 combines with J gene TRBJ2-5; perhaps TRBD1 as D (5 bases). Looked up from germline, CDR1 is NNHNN and CDR2 is SYGAGS (reference sequence). CDR3 length equals 12 residues. Trimming removed 1 base from V and 6 bases from J, with 6 bases in between. The CDR3 here is CASGDPGDTQYF. The CDR3 DNA, read in part, is TGTGCCAGCGGTGATCCAGGGGACACCCAGTAC.

A few counts support this clone. The gene symbols are mouse symbols. Coverage ceases 1 residue before the CDR3 finishes, and the germline J gene fills in the end. The chain is built from TRBV19 and TRBJ2-3; the match to TRBD2 covers 10 bases. CDR3 length: 15 amino acids. V shed 5 bases, J shed 0 bases, and the junction held 3 bases outside the gene matches. Germline CDR1 FNHDT, CDR2 SITEND (reference sequence). The CDR3 sequence: CASRDWGTSAETLYF. The part of the CDR3 DNA that was read is TGTGCCAGCAGGGACTGGGGGACTAGTGCAGAAACGCTGTAT.

Comment on this clone: Gene names are mouse gene names. The DNA ends 1 residue before the CDR3 does, and the rest of the CDR3 is filled in from the germline J gene. V usage is TRBV23 and J usage is TRBJ2-7; the table's D call of TRBD2 was not tested on the DNA. The germline V gene encodes CDR1 KGHTA and CDR2 FQNQQP. The length of the CDR3 is 14 residues. CDR3 bases read: TGCTCCAGCAGTCCGACTGGGGGGGTCTATGAACAGTAC. Its protein is CSSSPTGGVYEQY. The CDR3, in full, reads CSSSPTGGVYEQYF. Looking up the rest from reference TRBV23 and TRBJ2-7 gives the full variable domain: DAAVTQKPRYLIKMKGQEAEMKCIPEKGHTAVFWYQQKQSKELKFLIYFQNQQPLDQIDMVKERFSAVCPSSSLCSLGIRTCEAEDSALYLCSSSPTGGVYEQYFGPGTRLTVL.

Comment on this clone: Genes here carry mouse names. The sequenced fragment ends 1 residue before the CDR3 boundary, so the rest is inferred from the germline J gene. The chain is built from TRBV5 and TRBJ1-3; no reliable D call. V dropped 0 bases and J dropped 0 bases, with 6 bases sitting between them. Germline CDR1 is LGHNA and CDR2 is YNLKQL (reference sequence). The CDR3 spans 15 residues. CDR3 bases read: TGTGCCAGCAGCCAAGATTGGGATTCTGGAAATACGCTCTAT. This gives the protein CASSQDWDSGNTLY. The whole CDR3 protein is CASSQDWDSGNTLYF.

This clone was picked up a small number of times. Genes here carry mouse names. The read is 1 residue too short to cover the CDR3 end, so that end is filled in from the germline J gene. The gene calls are TRBV26 and TRBJ1-2; TRBD1 aligns across 8 bases. Germline V gene sequence: CDR1 KGHPV, CDR2 FQNQEV (reference sequence). Losses at the gene ends were 6 bases for V and 3 bases for J; bases not matched to a gene: 3. This CDR3 is built from 13 residues. The CDR3 is CASRTGADSDYTF. Incomplete CDR3 DNA: TGTGCCAGCAGGACAGGGGCGGACTCCGACTACACC.

About this clone itself: Gene names and germline refer to mouse. Coverage ceases 1 residue before the CDR3 finishes, and the germline J gene fills in the end. Other DNA variants within this sample encode the same CDR3. The genes are TRBV13-3 and TRBJ2-1; 8 bases fit TRBD2. The CDR3 runs 14 residues. V lost 4 bases and J lost 6; bases outside the gene matches: 6. CDR1 is NNHDY, CDR2 SYVADS, per germline. The CDR3 DNA, read in part, is TGTGCCAGCAGTAGAGGGGGGGCGCCTGCTGAGCAGTTC. Translating gives CASSRGGAPAEQF. The full CDR3 reads CASSRGGAPAEQFF.

As to this clone: All gene names here are mouse names. The DNA ends 1 residue before the CDR3 does, and the rest of the CDR3 is filled in from the germline J gene. This chain connects TRBV31 to TRBJ2-4; 11 bases align to TRBD2. J lost 4 bases, V lost 0 bases, and 3 bases had no gene match. Germline CDR1 GKSSPN, CDR2 SITVG. The CDR3 totals 15 residues. The sequenced part of the CDR3 DNA is TGTGCCTGGAGTCTGGGACTGGGGGTGGAAAACACCTTGTAC. As protein: CAWSLGLGVENTLY. The complete CDR3 sequence is CAWSLGLGVENTLYF.